A selection of T cell receptor beta chains follows, all from one sample in a study of T-cell memory formation after mild COVID-19. TCRdb re-called the 5' RACE reads through MiXCR, storing one row per CDR3 protein. The sample lists 140,000 to 150,000 distinct CDR3 sequences, 15% to 20% occurring once. Sequenced input: PBMCs or a T cell subset sorted from them (not recorded which). These receptors came from an adult woman who had mild COVID-19 (a few samples of this study predate the infection). Cell type and time point are not known. Each CDR3 is given with its conserved first and last residue. The order of the fields is D gene, V gene, clone size, J gene, CDR3 DNA, CDR3 protein. D genes are given only for firm matches. Some rows mark clone size as missing; the rest say once, few, many or name a class of expanded clone.

d_gene: TRBD2
v_gene: TRBV4-2
abundance: few
j_gene: TRBJ2-1
CDR3nt: TGTGCCAGCAGCCAAGCAGGGGTAGCGGGAGGGAATGAGCAGTTCTTC
CDR3aa: CASSQAGVAGGNEQFF

d_gene: -
v_gene: TRBV5-1
abundance: -
j_gene: TRBJ2-3
CDR3nt: TGCGCCAGCAGCTTGGAGTATGATACGCAGTATTTT
CDR3aa: CASSLEYDTQYF

d_gene: TRBD2
v_gene: TRBV7-7
abundance: -
j_gene: TRBJ2-5
CDR3nt: TGTGCTAGCAGCGCCTCCGGGACTAGCGGGACCCAGTACTTC
CDR3aa: CASSASGTSGTQYF

d_gene: -
v_gene: TRBV10-3
abundance: -
j_gene: TRBJ2-4
CDR3nt: TGTGCCATCAGTGAGGAGGGAGGGGGTCTCAACATTCAGTACTTC
CDR3aa: CAISEEGGGLNIQYF

d_gene: -
v_gene: TRBV7-2
abundance: medium-sized
j_gene: TRBJ2-3
CDR3nt: TGTGCCAGCAGCTTAGCGAGTATGGATACGCAGTATTTT
CDR3aa: CASSLASMDTQYF

d_gene: -
v_gene: TRBV2
abundance: -
j_gene: TRBJ2-3
CDR3nt: TGTGCCAGCAAACCCCTTCGGTTAACGGACAGAGATACGCAGTATTTT
CDR3aa: CASKPLRLTDRDTQYF

d_gene: -
v_gene: TRBV4-1
abundance: few
j_gene: TRBJ1-1
CDR3nt: TGCGCCAGCAGCCCTACTTCGAACCCCACTGAAGCTTTCTTT
CDR3aa: CASSPTSNPTEAFF

d_gene: -
v_gene: TRBV9
abundance: few
j_gene: TRBJ1-5
CDR3nt: TGTGCCAGCAGCGTAGGAGTTTTTGGCAATCAGCCCCAGCATTTT
CDR3aa: CASSVGVFGNQPQHF

d_gene: -
v_gene: TRBV12-3/TRBV12-4
abundance: -
j_gene: TRBJ2-2
CDR3nt: TGTGCCAGCAGTCCCACAGGCCCCGGGGAGCTGTTTTTT
CDR3aa: CASSPTGPGELFF

d_gene: -
v_gene: TRBV12-2
abundance: -
j_gene: TRBJ1-1
CDR3nt: TGTGCAAGTCGCTCTACCTTACAACCCGGGCCCGGGCATTCTTGGGACACTGAAGCTTTCTTT
CDR3aa: CASRSTLQPGPGHSWDTEAFF

d_gene: -
v_gene: TRBV7-2
abundance: many
j_gene: TRBJ2-1
CDR3nt: TGTGCCAGCAGCGATTACAGGGTAAGCGAGCAGTTCTTC
CDR3aa: CASSDYRVSEQFF

d_gene: TRBD1
v_gene: TRBV5-1
abundance: -
j_gene: TRBJ1-1
CDR3nt: TGCGCCAGCAGCTTGGACCCAGGGGGGGACACTGAAGCTTTCTTT
CDR3aa: CASSLDPGGDTEAFF

d_gene: -
v_gene: TRBV5-1
abundance: -
j_gene: TRBJ2-2
CDR3nt: TGCGCCAGCAGCTGGTTCCGGTGGCAGGCAACCGGAGTCCGCCCCGGGGAGCTGTTTTTT
CDR3aa: CASSWFRWQATGVRPGELFF

d_gene: -
v_gene: TRBV7-2
abundance: few
j_gene: TRBJ2-7
CDR3nt: TGTGCCAGCAGCTTAAACAGCCTACGCGAGCAGTACTTC
CDR3aa: CASSLNSLREQYF

d_gene: -
v_gene: TRBV11-2
abundance: -
j_gene: TRBJ2-5
CDR3nt: TGTGCCAGCAGCTTAGTCAACTCCCAAGAGACCCAGTACTTC
CDR3aa: CASSLVNSQETQYF

d_gene: TRBD2
v_gene: TRBV15
abundance: few
j_gene: TRBJ2-2
CDR3nt: TGTGCCACCAGCAGAACCGGAGGACTAGCGGGGGGATCCACCGGGGAGCTGTTTTTT
CDR3aa: CATSRTGGLAGGSTGELFF

d_gene: TRBD2
v_gene: TRBV6-2/TRBV6-3
abundance: -
j_gene: TRBJ2-7
CDR3nt: TGTGCCAGCATCACGTCTAGCGGGGCAGCCTACGAGCAGTACTTC
CDR3aa: CASITSSGAAYEQYF

d_gene: -
v_gene: TRBV6-4
abundance: -
j_gene: TRBJ2-1
CDR3nt: TGTGCCAGCAGTGCTTGGCAGGGACCTTACAATGAGCAGTTCTTC
CDR3aa: CASSAWQGPYNEQFF

d_gene: TRBD1
v_gene: TRBV6-2/TRBV6-3
abundance: -
j_gene: TRBJ2-1
CDR3nt: TGTGCCAGCAGTTGGGGACAGGTCCAACGGATCTTC
CDR3aa: CASSWGQVQRIF

d_gene: -
v_gene: TRBV7-6
abundance: many
j_gene: TRBJ2-5
CDR3nt: TGTGCCAGCAGCGCGGGGAACGGCGAGACCCAGTACTTC
CDR3aa: CASSAGNGETQYF

d_gene: -
v_gene: TRBV10-3
abundance: few
j_gene: TRBJ2-1
CDR3nt: TGTGCCATCAGTCTCGAGAGGTACAATGAGCAGTTCTTC
CDR3aa: CAISLERYNEQFF

d_gene: -
v_gene: TRBV12-3/TRBV12-4
abundance: few
j_gene: TRBJ2-7
CDR3nt: TGTGCCAGCAGTTTAGCCAGGGGCGAGGCCTACGAGCAGTACTTC
CDR3aa: CASSLARGEAYEQYF

d_gene: -
v_gene: TRBV7-9
abundance: -
j_gene: TRBJ2-7
CDR3nt: TGTGCCAGCAGCTCGGAGGGGGGTTCCTACGAGCAGTACTTC
CDR3aa: CASSSEGGSYEQYF

d_gene: -
v_gene: TRBV24-1
abundance: -
j_gene: TRBJ2-5
CDR3nt: TGTGCCACCAGTGACCCGGGTTCCTCCTACGGAGAAGAGACCCAGTACTTC
CDR3aa: CATSDPGSSYGEETQYF

d_gene: -
v_gene: TRBV6-2/TRBV6-3
abundance: -
j_gene: TRBJ2-7
CDR3nt: TGTGCCAGCAGTTCGGCAGCCTACGAGCAGTACTTC
CDR3aa: CASSSAAYEQYF

d_gene: -
v_gene: TRBV3-1
abundance: few
j_gene: TRBJ1-1
CDR3nt: TGTGCCAGCAGCCCAGGACGAACTGAAGCTTTCTTT
CDR3aa: CASSPGRTEAFF

d_gene: TRBD2
v_gene: TRBV20-1
abundance: -
j_gene: TRBJ2-1
CDR3nt: TGCAGTGCTCTTAAACTAGCGGGAGGGCCCAATGAGCAGTTCTTC
CDR3aa: CSALKLAGGPNEQFF

d_gene: TRBD1
v_gene: TRBV5-1
abundance: few
j_gene: TRBJ2-1
CDR3nt: TGCGCCAGCAGGGACAGGGGGGACAATGAGCAGTTCTTC
CDR3aa: CASRDRGDNEQFF

d_gene: -
v_gene: TRBV21-1
abundance: -
j_gene: TRBJ2-1
CDR3nt: TGTGCCAGCAGCAAGGACGGTGGTAATGAGCAGTTCTTC
CDR3aa: CASSKDGGNEQFF

d_gene: -
v_gene: TRBV5-1
abundance: few
j_gene: TRBJ1-2
CDR3nt: TGCGCCAGCAGCGGCGTTCTCCACTATGGCTACACCTTC
CDR3aa: CASSGVLHYGYTF

d_gene: -
v_gene: TRBV3-1
abundance: -
j_gene: TRBJ2-1
CDR3nt: TGTGCCAGCAGCCAAGGTGAAAGGGTATATGAGCAGTTCTTC
CDR3aa: CASSQGERVYEQFF